The present entry profiles one TCR beta chain with its context. Its antigen is still unknown. This sample was included in a study of shared clonotypes between healthy human individuals. Study-level results: On the whole, naive subsets had larger estimated richness than memory subsets had. Sharing across four donors was highest in naive CD4 (roughly 5%) and lowest in memory CD8 (0.4%). Non-shared clonotypes had lower generation probabilities than clonotypes shared by all four sorted-subset donors.

Sorted-subset replicate PCR reactions contained approximately 190 ng DNA, corresponding to around 30,000 T cell genomes. Profiling relied on immunoSEQ multiplex PCR, and the TCRdb table lists in-frame clones only, not all of them. The data show approximately 2.5 million clones, with 80% to 95% seen just once and 0.36% held by the top ten. The sample consisted of naive CD4+ T cells from PBMCs. Subset denoted: CD45RA+ positively selected. The receptor's source is a young man in good health. Some clones in this sample may be carry-over from other donors' samples.

CDR3 DNA: TGTGCCAGCATAGGGGGGGGCACTGAAGCTTTCTTT. Translated: CASIGGGTEAFF. The rearrangement links TRBV28 to TRBJ1-1; D perhaps matches TRBD1 (6 bases). Per the germline V gene, CDR1 is MDHEN and CDR2 is SYDVKM. This CDR3 region has 12 residues. V was clipped by 7 bases and J by 4 bases, with 10 bases between them.